A single sample is the source of the 15 T cell receptor beta chains below, sequenced in a study of blood T cell repertoires in COVID-19. The protocol was immunoSEQ multiplex PCR, while the TCRdb copy is restricted to in-frame clones and leaves out a portion. Of 200,000 or so clones in the sample, approximately 84% are singletons; the top ten hold around 7%. The sequenced sample was PBMCs or T cells enriched from blood (not recorded which). All receptors derive from a man aged 40-49 years who had recovered from COVID-19.

The chain has TRBV11-2 and TRBJ2-3; D might be TRBD1 (6 bases). Germline V lookup: CDR1 SGHAT, CDR2 FQNNGV. Trimming left V 5 bases short and J 7 bases short, with 16 bases between. The CDR3 sequence is 14 residues long. The CDR3: CASSRTAKMNTQYF. CDR3 sequence (DNA): TGTGCCAGCAGCCGGACAGCCAAAATGAATACGCAGTATTTT.

This clone was counted a single time. This sequence joins TRBV19 and TRBJ2-7; the match to TRBD1 covers 11 bases. Germline CDR1 and CDR2: LNHDA and SQIVND (reference sequence). The CDR3 is 15 amino acids. V lost 6 bases and J lost 2; bases outside the gene matches: 6. In DNA form, the CDR3 reads TGTGCCAGTAGGGCCGGGACAGGGGGAACCTACGAGCAGTACTTC. Amino acid sequence: CASRAGTGGTYEQYF.

V usage is TRBV18 and J usage is TRBJ1-2; 9 bases map to TRBD1. This CDR3 is 14 amino acids long. The germline V gene has CDR1 KGHSH and CDR2 LQKENI. Trimming at V came to 3 bases and at J to 8 bases, leaving 7 bases not matched to a gene. CDR3 in DNA: TGTGCCAGCTCACCGGGACAGGGTACACAAGGCTACACCTTC. Amino acid sequence: CASSPGQGTQGYTF.

V is TRBV23-1 and J is TRBJ2-5, with 7 bases aligning to TRBD1. TRBV23-1 is assigned to the ORF class and has an uncertain function. V was pared by 2 bases and J by 5 bases, with 5 bases of the junction left unmatched. This CDR3 is built from 14 residues. In DNA, the CDR3 is TGCGCCAGCAGTCAAAGACAGGGTCCGGAGACCCAGTACTTC. The encoded protein is CASSQRQGPETQYF.

This chain links TRBV27 with TRBJ1-6; 7 bases agree with TRBD1. The ends lost 5 bases at V and 1 base at J; junction bases unmatched: 5. Looked up from germline, CDR1 is MNHEY and CDR2 is SMNVEV (reference sequence). There are 16 residues in the CDR3. The DNA for the CDR3 is TGTGCCAGCAGTCCAAAACAGGGGTCCTATAATTCACCCCTCCACTTT. It encodes CASSPKQGSYNSPLHF.

The V and J genes are TRBV6-6 and TRBJ2-3; 8 nucleotides agree with TRBD2. V shed 7 bases, J shed 3 bases, and the junction held 9 bases outside the gene matches. The CDR3 is made up of 15 amino acids. Germline assignment: CDR1 MNHNY and CDR2 SVGAGI (reference sequence). CDR3 nucleotides: TGTGCCAGCACCTTGACGGGGGGGCGAACAGATACGCAGTATTTT. Translated: CASTLTGGRTDTQYF.

The chain has TRBV11-3 and TRBJ2-3; TRBD2 agrees at 10 bases. Per the germline V gene, CDR1 is SGHNT and CDR2 is YENEEA. This CDR3 is built from 14 residues. Losses at the gene ends were 5 bases for V and 4 bases for J; bases not matched to a gene: 3. In DNA form, the CDR3 reads TGTGCCAGCAGCCCTAGCGGGGGCTCAGATACGCAGTATTTT. It translates to CASSPSGGSDTQYF.

The chain uses TRBV18 and TRBJ2-7; 7 bases agree with TRBD2. The CDR3 sequence is 17 residues long. V shed 5 bases, J shed 2 bases, and the junction held 15 bases outside the gene matches. Germline assignment: CDR1 KGHSH and CDR2 LQKENI. This chain's CDR3 is CASSSPLGGGRTYEQYF. The CDR3 region has the DNA TGTGCCAGCTCATCCCCTCTCGGCGGGGGTCGAACCTACGAGCAGTACTTC.

This chain links TRBV19 with TRBJ1-6; tentatively, D is TRBD1 (6 bases). Trimming took 6 bases from V and 5 from J, leaving 14 bases between them. The CDR3 covers 15 residues. Germline V gene data show CDR1 as LNHDA and CDR2 as SQIVND (reference sequence). The CDR3 loop reads CASSKGQPDNSPLHF. The DNA for the CDR3 is TGTGCCAGTAGCAAAGGACAGCCTGATAATTCACCCCTCCACTTT.

The CDR3 loop is CASSPQEDYGYTF. DNA of the CDR3: TGTGCCAGCTCCCCTCAGGAAGACTATGGCTACACCTTC. This chain uses TRBV18 with TRBJ1-2; D gene ambiguous. This CDR3 comprises 13 residues. Germline V gives CDR1 KGHSH, CDR2 LQKENI. Trimming shortened V by 6 bases and J by 3 bases, and 11 bases separated the two germline ends. Variable domain in full (rest from reference TRBV18 and TRBJ1-2): NAGVMQNPRHLVRRRGQEARLRCSPMKGHSHVYWYRQLPEEGLKFMVYLQKENIIDESGMPKERFSAEFPKEGPSILRIQQVVRGDSAAYFCASSPQEDYGYTFGSGTRLTVV.

V is TRBV3-1 (or the pseudogene TRBV3-2) and J is TRBJ2-2; D remains unclear. Germline V gene sequence: CDR1 LGHDT, CDR2 YNNKEL (reference sequence). Between the trimmed V and J ends, which lost 4 bases and 5 bases, there was a span of 8 bases. CDR3 size: 13 residues. Written as DNA, the CDR3 is TGTGCCAGCAGCCTTAGATGGACCGGGGAGCTGTTTTTT. Protein product: CASSLRWTGELFF.

This sequence joins TRBV19 and TRBJ1-4; no clear D. CDR3 length: 14 amino acids. V was cut by 5 bases and J by 5 bases, with 12 bases left in between. Germline V gene data show CDR1 as LNHDA and CDR2 as SQIVND (reference sequence). The CDR3 loop reads CASSPQRLNEKLFF. The CDR3 nucleotides are TGTGCCAGTAGTCCACAGAGATTAAATGAAAAACTGTTTTTT.

The V and J genes are TRBV7-6 and TRBJ1-3, with a tentative D call TRBD1 (5 bases). Trimming left V 4 bases short and J 0 bases short, with 16 bases between. The CDR3 runs to 17 residues. The germline V gene has CDR1 SGHVS and CDR2 FNYEAQ. CDR3 nucleotide sequence: TGTGCCAGCAGCTCCCTGGGGGGGTCGAACTCTGGAAACACCATATATTTT. This encodes CASSSLGGSNSGNTIYF.

The chain recombines TRBV9 with TRBJ1-3; 9 bases match TRBD1. The CDR3 runs 15 residues. V lost 3 bases to trimming and J lost 4 bases; unmatched junction nucleotides: 5. Germline CDR1 reads SGDLS; CDR2 reads YYNGEE. The CDR3 DNA reads as TGTGCCAGCAGCGAAGGACAGGGGCTCGGAAACACCATATATTTT. Its protein product is CASSEGQGLGNTIYF.

This clone was detected once. This chain uses TRBV28 with TRBJ2-7, with TRBD1 matching 8 bases. This CDR3 is 12 amino acids long. Unmatched junction bases numbered 6, after V lost 3 bases and J lost 11 bases. Germline CDR1 reads MDHEN; CDR2 reads SYDVKM. The CDR3 nucleotides read TGTGCCAGCAGTTTGAGGACAGGGAGGAAGTACTTC. Translating it yields CASSLRTGRKYF.